This T cell receptor (beta chain) emerged from a study of cytomegalovirus exposure and HLA in healthy donors. Study information: Tens of millions of unique TCRs, all from HLA-typed donors, were included in an early release of the data. Whole-study findings and limits: The authors later linked a missense DCLRE1C variant to TCR beta V- and J-gene trimming. A later analysis showed HLA-associated TCR beta chains outstripping equally common others in clonal expansion.

The PCR had 60 Vbeta and 13 Jbeta primers. Here immunoSEQ multiplex PCR was the method, and the copy in TCRdb shows in-frame clones only, minus some. The sample lists about 150,000 clones, roughly 80% occurring once. The germline V gene encodes CDR1 SGHTS and CDR2 YDEGEE. The CDR3 totals 15 residues. Unmatched junction bases numbered 8, after V lost 4 bases and J lost 7 bases. Donors were ostensibly healthy at sampling, although undocumented immune exposures were probable. This clone was seen once. Its specificity is unknown. This chain links TRBV5-8 with TRBJ1-5; 10 positions match TRBD1. Sequencing input: PBMCs. The TCR originated in a man younger than 35 in good health and CMV-seropositive. The chain's CDR3 is CASSAGTGAPQPQHF. The CDR3 DNA is TGTGCCAGCAGCGCCGGGACAGGGGCCCCCCAGCCCCAGCATTTT.